This TCR beta chain was captured in a study of early T cells in non-severe SARS-CoV-2 infection. Whole-study context: Whole-blood bulk RNA, unsorted, was sequenced, and chains were unpaired. Study conclusions and caveats: Clonotype matching in VDJdb favored anti-spike CD8 responses and did not capture private and CD4 specificities.

There are many counts of this clonotype. The antigen is undetermined. Tagging with unique molecular identifiers was applied to individual cDNA molecules. Each CDR3 protein is one row after TCRdb ran MiXCR on the 5' RACE reads. Of 25,000 to 30,000 distinct CDR3 sequences listed, less than 6.5% were seen once; the top ten hold around 4%. Germline V gene data show CDR1 as MNHNS and CDR2 as SASEGT. This CDR3 region has 15 residues. V was shortened by 2 bases and J by 1 base, with 11 bases between the two germline ends. V usage is TRBV6-1 and J usage is TRBJ1-1; D is undetermined. This TCR came from an adult who was a healthcare worker with PCR-confirmed SARS-CoV-2 infection or an uninfected control (not recorded which). Sequencing used whole blood. The chain's CDR3 is CASSERNRENTEAFF. CDR3 nucleotide sequence: TGTGCCAGCAGTGAAAGGAACAGAGAGAACACTGAAGCTTTCTTT.